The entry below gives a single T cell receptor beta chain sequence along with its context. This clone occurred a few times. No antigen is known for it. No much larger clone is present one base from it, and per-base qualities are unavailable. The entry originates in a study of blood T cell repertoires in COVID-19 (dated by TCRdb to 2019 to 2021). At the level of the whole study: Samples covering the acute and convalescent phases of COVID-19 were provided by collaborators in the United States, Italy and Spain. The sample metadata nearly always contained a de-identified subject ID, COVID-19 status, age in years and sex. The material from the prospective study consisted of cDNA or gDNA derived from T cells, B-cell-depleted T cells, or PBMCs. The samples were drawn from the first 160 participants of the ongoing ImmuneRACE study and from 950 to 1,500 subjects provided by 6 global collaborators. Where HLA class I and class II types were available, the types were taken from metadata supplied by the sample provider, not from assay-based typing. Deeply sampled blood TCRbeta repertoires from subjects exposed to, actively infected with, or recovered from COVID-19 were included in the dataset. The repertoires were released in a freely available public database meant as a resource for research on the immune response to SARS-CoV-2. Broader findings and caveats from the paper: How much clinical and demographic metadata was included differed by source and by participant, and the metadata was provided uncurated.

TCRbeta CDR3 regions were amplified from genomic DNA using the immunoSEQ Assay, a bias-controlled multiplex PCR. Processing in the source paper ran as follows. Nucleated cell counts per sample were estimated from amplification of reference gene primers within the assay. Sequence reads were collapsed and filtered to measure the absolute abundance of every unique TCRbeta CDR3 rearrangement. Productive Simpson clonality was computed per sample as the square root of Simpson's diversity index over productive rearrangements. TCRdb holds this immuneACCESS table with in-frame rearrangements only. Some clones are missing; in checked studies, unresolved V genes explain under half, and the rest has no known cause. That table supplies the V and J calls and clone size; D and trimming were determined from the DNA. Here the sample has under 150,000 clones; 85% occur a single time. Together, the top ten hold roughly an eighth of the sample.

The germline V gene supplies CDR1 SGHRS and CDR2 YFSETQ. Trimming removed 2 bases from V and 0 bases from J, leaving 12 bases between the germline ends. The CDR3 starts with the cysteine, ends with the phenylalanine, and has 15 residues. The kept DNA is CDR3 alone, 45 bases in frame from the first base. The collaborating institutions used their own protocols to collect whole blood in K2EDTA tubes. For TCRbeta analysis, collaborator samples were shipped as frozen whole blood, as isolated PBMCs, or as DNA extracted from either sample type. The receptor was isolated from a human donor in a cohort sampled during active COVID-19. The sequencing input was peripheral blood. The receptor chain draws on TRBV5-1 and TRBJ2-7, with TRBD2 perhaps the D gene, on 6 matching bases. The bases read TGCGCCAGCAGCTTCGAGGGACTTATCTCCTACGAGCAGTACTTC. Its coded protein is CASSFEGLISYEQYF.